Reported below is one T cell receptor beta chain. Its target is not known. Using unique molecular identifiers, the investigators prepared the TCRbeta library. TCRdb passed the PCR reads through MiXCR, listing each CDR3 protein once. Of about 580,000 distinct CDR3 sequences in the sample, around 27% were seen once. These data come from a study of T-cell reconstitution after alpha-beta-depleted transplantation in children. Study-level results: Where some patients showed high TCRbeta diversity at day 60, it came from recipient T cells and thymic progenitors that had survived. Counts and diversity of T cells one year after transplant came mostly from newly produced T cells. Expanded graft clones, several hundred of them, were reportedly the source of alpha-beta T cells about two months after transplant.

This CDR3 is built from 17 residues. J gave up 4 bases and V 5 bases, and 11 bases lay outside the gene matches. From germline, CDR1 is DFQATT and CDR2 SNEGSKA (reference sequence). The source is a boy in the first two years of life with Wiskott-Aldrich syndrome, due to receive a stem cell transplant. This specimen consisted of PBMCs, obtained before TCRalphabeta/CD19-depleted stem cell transplant. The V call is TRBV20-1, the J call TRBJ2-1, with 13 bases that match TRBD2. This chain's CDR3 is CSAYQTTSGRMYNEQFF. CDR3 nucleotide sequence: TGCAGTGCTTACCAGACGACTAGCGGGAGGATGTACAATGAGCAGTTCTTC.